This T cell receptor beta chain was obtained from a study of early T cells in non-severe SARS-CoV-2 infection. Looking at the study overall: Investigators sequenced bulk RNA drawn from unsorted whole blood, and chains remained unpaired.

Molecules of cDNA were individually given unique molecular identifiers that were attached to them. TCRdb redid the calling of the 5' RACE reads with MiXCR, one entry per CDR3 protein. Of roughly 100,000 distinct CDR3 sequences in the sample, over 10% were seen once. This clonotype was recorded many times. V dropped 4 bases and J dropped 8; count of bases not matched to a gene: 26. CDR1 and CDR2 (germline): SGHAT, FQNNGV. This CDR3 has 20 residues. The receptor's source is an adult who was a healthcare worker with PCR-confirmed SARS-CoV-2 infection or an uninfected control (not recorded which). The sequenced sample was whole blood. The chain combines TRBV11-2 with TRBJ1-2, with 9 bases identical to TRBD1. The CDR3, as DNA: TGTGCCAGCAGCTCACCAAAAGATGTCCGCGGGACAGGGAAAGGCTCGGGCTACACCTTC. It codes for CASSSPKDVRGTGKGSGYTF.